One sample yielded the 7 T cell receptor beta chains listed below, sequenced in a study of blood T cell repertoires in COVID-19. The assay was immunoSEQ multiplex PCR, and TCRdb's table has in-frame clones only and misses some. The sample carries fewer than 200,000 clones, roughly 87% recorded once. Specimen: peripheral blood. These receptor sequences come from a man in his late teens or twenties who had recovered from COVID-19.

The rearrangement links TRBV5-1 to TRBJ2-1, with 8 bases aligning to TRBD2. Per the germline V gene, CDR1 is SGHRS and CDR2 is YFSETQ. The CDR3 totals 16 residues. V shed 0 bases, J shed 2 bases, and the junction held 4 bases outside the gene matches. The CDR3 nucleotides read TGCGCCAGCAGCTTGGGAAGCGGGGGACCCTACAATGAGCAGTTCTTC. It codes for CASSLGSGGPYNEQFF.

This clone has a single count. The rearrangement uses TRBV5-6 and TRBJ1-3; D uncertain. The ends were cut back, 2 bases at V and 0 bases at J, with 6 bases in the middle. Germline CDR1 reads SGHDT; CDR2 reads YYEEEE. This CDR3 has 14 residues. CDR3 in amino acids: CASSLAPSGNTIYF. The CDR3 DNA is TGTGCCAGCAGCTTAGCTCCCTCTGGAAACACCATATATTTT.

The chain uses TRBV28 and TRBJ1-2; D not certain. The CDR3 is made up of 11 amino acids. Trimming left V 8 bases short and J 1 base short, with 5 bases between. CDR1 is MDHEN and CDR2 is SYDVKM in the germline V gene. The CDR3 DNA sequence: TGTGCCAGCTACAGTAACTATGGCTACACCTTC. Translated, it gives CASYSNYGYTF.

This clone was picked up one time. The CDR3 spells CATNPRGSGTEAFF. CDR3 sequence (DNA): TGTGCCACCAACCCTCGGGGGTCCGGCACTGAAGCTTTCTTT. The rearrangement links TRBV6-5 to TRBJ1-1, with a tentative D call TRBD1 (5 bases). There are 14 residues in the CDR3. V lost 10 bases and J lost 4, with 19 bases in between. Germline lookup yields CDR1 MNHEY and CDR2 SVGAGI.

The chain links TRBV9 to TRBJ2-1; 12 bases fit TRBD2. The CDR3 runs 16 residues. The germline CDR1 and CDR2 sequences are SGDLS and YYNGEE. J gave up 6 bases and V 0 bases, and 4 bases lay outside the gene matches. CDR3 protein: CASSVEPSGRANEQFF. In DNA form, the CDR3 reads TGTGCCAGCAGCGTAGAACCTAGCGGGAGGGCCAATGAGCAGTTCTTC.

This sequence joins TRBV9 and TRBJ2-7; a possible D gene is TRBD2 (6 bases). CDR1 and CDR2 (germline): SGDLS, YYNGEE. This CDR3 spans 15 amino acids. Trimming cost V 0 bases and J 7 bases, with 17 bases left between them. The CDR3 DNA is TGTGCCAGCAGCGTAGCCGACGGACTAATGGGGGAGCAGTACTTC. This gives the protein CASSVADGLMGEQYF.

This clone was counted between two and nine times. The chain has TRBV21-1 and TRBJ1-2; no DNA check was done on the table's D call, TRBD1. TRBV21-1 is tagged as a pseudogene. The length of the CDR3 is 13 residues. Here the CDR3 reads CASSHRDHYGYTF. The DNA of the CDR3 is TGTGCCAGCAGCCACAGGGATCACTATGGCTACACCTTC.